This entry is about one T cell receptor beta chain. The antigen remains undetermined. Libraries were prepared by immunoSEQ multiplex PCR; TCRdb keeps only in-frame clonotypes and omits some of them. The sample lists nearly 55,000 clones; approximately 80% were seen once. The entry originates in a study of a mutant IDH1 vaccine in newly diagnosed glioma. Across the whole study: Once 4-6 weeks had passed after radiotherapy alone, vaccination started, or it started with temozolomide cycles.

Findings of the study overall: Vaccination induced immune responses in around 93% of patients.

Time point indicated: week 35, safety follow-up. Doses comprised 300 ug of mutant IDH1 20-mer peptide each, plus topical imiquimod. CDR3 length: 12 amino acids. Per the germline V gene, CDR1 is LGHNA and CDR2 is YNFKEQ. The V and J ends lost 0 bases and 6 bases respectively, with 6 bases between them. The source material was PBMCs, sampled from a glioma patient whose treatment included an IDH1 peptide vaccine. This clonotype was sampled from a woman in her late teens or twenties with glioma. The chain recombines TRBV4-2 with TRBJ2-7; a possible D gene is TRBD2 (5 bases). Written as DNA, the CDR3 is TGTGCCAGCAGCCAAGACGGGATCGAGCAGTACTTC. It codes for CASSQDGIEQYF.